The 8 T cell receptor beta chains presented below share a single source sample, sequenced in a study of shared clonotypes between healthy human individuals. Clones were read by immunoSEQ multiplex PCR, and TCRdb kept only the in-frame ones, dropping some. The table lists roughly 400,000 clones, about 97% of them singletons. Sequenced input: memory CD8+ T cells sorted from blood. Subset defined: CD45RO+ cells pooled with CCR7-negative TemRA cells. These receptors were obtained from a young man in good health.

The chain recombines TRBV6-6 with TRBJ2-1, with D unresolved. Germline-derived CDR1 and CDR2 are MNHNY and SVGAGI (reference sequence). This CDR3 spans 15 amino acids. Trimming left V 4 bases short and J 0 bases short, with 10 bases between. This CDR3 is CASSSSSSSYNEQFF. CDR3 coding DNA: TGTGCCAGCAGTTCCTCCTCGAGCTCCTACAATGAGCAGTTCTTC.

The chain recombines TRBV2 with TRBJ2-7; 8 positions agree with TRBD2. Germline V gene sequence: CDR1 SNHLY, CDR2 FYNNEI. CDR3 length equals 16 residues. V trimming: 3 bases; J trimming: 3 bases; junction bases outside the gene matches: 10. The CDR3 nucleotides are TGTGCCAGCAGTGATCCTCCGGGGGGGCCGAGCTACGAGCAGTACTTC. It codes for CASSDPPGGPSYEQYF.

The chain combines TRBV14 with TRBJ1-4; D unresolved. V gave up 0 bases and J gave up 0 bases, with 5 bases separating them. CDR1 is SGHDN, CDR2 FVKESK, per germline. The CDR3 contains 15 residues. The CDR3, as DNA: TGTGCCAGCAGCCAAGATCTTGCAACTAATGAAAAACTGTTTTTT. It encodes CASSQDLATNEKLFF.

The genes are TRBV6-5 and TRBJ1-3, with D hard to call. This CDR3 has 16 amino acids. V lost 2 bases and J lost 4, with 15 bases in between. Germline V gene sequence: CDR1 MNHEY, CDR2 SVGAGI. The CDR3 sequence is CASSYDGSTLGNTIYF. CDR3 nucleotides: TGTGCCAGCAGTTACGATGGGAGTACTCTGGGAAACACCATATATTTT.

This chain uses TRBV13 with TRBJ2-2; TRBD2 matches 15 bases. Germline V gene data show CDR1 as PRHDT and CDR2 as FYEKMQ (reference sequence). J was trimmed by 1 base and V by 2 bases; bases with no gene match: 2. There are 18 residues in the CDR3. CDR3 sequence (DNA): TGTGCCAGCAGCTTACAGGGACTAGCGGGAGGGAACACCGGGGAGCTGTTTTTT. As protein: CASSLQGLAGGNTGELFF.

The V and J genes are TRBV6-5 and TRBJ1-1; possible D gene TRBD1, 5 bases. This CDR3 is 14 amino acids long. CDR1 is MNHEY and CDR2 is SVGAGI in the germline V gene. V was trimmed by 2 bases and J by 0 bases, leaving 7 bases between them. The CDR3 loop is CASSYGGLNTEAFF. CDR3 nucleotides: TGTGCCAGCAGTTACGGGGGATTGAACACTGAAGCTTTCTTT.

This clone was recorded only once. CDR3 region: CASSLQGHSNQPQHF. The CDR3 nucleotides read TGTGCCAGCAGCTTACAGGGGCATAGCAATCAGCCCCAGCATTTT. This chain connects TRBV7-4 to TRBJ1-5; a possible D gene is TRBD1 (6 bases). This CDR3 contains 15 residues. Trimming pared 2 bases from V and 0 bases from J, leaving 8 bases between. Germline V CDR1 and CDR2: SGHVT, SQSDAQ.

On this clone itself: At one end, the junction sequence differs from germline, possibly due to a read error. The chain has TRBV7-2 and TRBJ2-3; possible D gene TRBD1, 6 bases. Germline assignment: CDR1 SGHTA and CDR2 FQGNSA. The CDR3 has 15 amino acids. The CDR3 reads CASRLGGRGTDTQYF. As DNA, the CDR3 is TGTGCCAGCAGATTAGGGGGTAGGGGCACAGATACGCAGTATTTT.